The clone carrying this TCR beta chain was observed many times. Its antigen is not known. The CDR3 runs 14 residues. With 1 base clipped from V and 4 bases from J, the junction kept 3 bases outside the gene matches. This record belongs to a study of T cells after yellow fever vaccination. Study details: With SMART-Seq v4 Ultra Low Input, the fractions containing low cell numbers were prepared.

Study observations and caveats: Booster sampling recovered most clones from primary vaccination (96% CD4, 80% to 90% CD8). It was the secondary response that reached its peak faster, day 5 versus 15, but it was weaker.

TCR cDNA was made by 5'RACE template switching, adding a universal primer site and UMIs. TCRdb itself ran the 5' RACE reads through MiXCR, one entry per CDR3 protein. Among roughly 160,000 distinct CDR3 sequences listed, around 7.2% were seen once. The chain couples TRBV12-3 or TRBV12-4 to TRBJ2-5; TRBD1 matches at 7 bases. Here the sequenced sample was CD4+ T cells sorted from PBMCs, taken about 5 days after the first yellow fever vaccination. The source of this sequence is a man between 18 and 35 years old who received the YFV17D yellow fever vaccine. The CDR3, as DNA: TGTGCCAGCAGTTTAGAGGGGGCGAGAGAGACCCAGTACTTC. Translation gives CASSLEGARETQYF.